This passage covers 16 T cell receptor beta chains from one sample sequenced in a study of T-cell reconstitution after alpha-beta-depleted transplantation in children. A TCRbeta library incorporating unique molecular identifiers was prepared. Each CDR3 protein is one row after TCRdb ran MiXCR on the PCR reads. In the table there are around 250,000 distinct CDR3 sequences, over 8% of which are singletons. Sequenced here: PBMCs from the stem cell graft donor, sampled from the stem cell graft. The receptors were gathered from a human donor who donated a stem cell graft to a child with SCID.

This clonotype was detected a few times. The chain joins TRBV3-1 to TRBJ2-5, with 7 nucleotides matching TRBD2. Looked up from germline, CDR1 is LGHDT and CDR2 is YNNKEL (reference sequence). This CDR3 spans 13 amino acids. V was clipped by 4 bases and J by 5 bases; unmatched bases: 4. The CDR3 here is CASSPSGAETQYF. In nucleotides, the CDR3 is TGTGCCAGCAGCCCCAGCGGGGCGGAGACCCAGTACTTC.

This clonotype was counted at least ten times. The genes are TRBV7-8 and TRBJ2-7; D possibly corresponds to TRBD1 (8 bases). This CDR3 is 15 amino acids long. CDR1 is SGHVS and CDR2 is FQNEAQ in the germline V gene. V shed 6 bases and J shed 0 bases, with 15 bases lying between them. CDR3 loop: CASRYRGGSSYEQYF. The DNA of the CDR3 is TGTGCCAGCAGATACAGGGGGGGCAGCTCCTACGAGCAGTACTTC.

The genes are TRBV2 and TRBJ2-1; D may correspond to TRBD1 or TRBD2 (6 bases each). The germline gives CDR1 SNHLY, CDR2 FYNNEI. The CDR3 is 13 amino acids. V lost 5 bases to trimming and J lost 4 bases, with 9 bases between them. Written as DNA, the CDR3 is TGTGCCAGCAGTACGGGGGCTTACAATGAGCAGTTCTTC. It codes for CASSTGAYNEQFF.

V and J are TRBV27 and TRBJ1-5; D is undetermined. V lost 0 bases, J lost 0 bases, and 9 bases lay in between. The length of the CDR3 is 16 residues. Per the germline V gene, CDR1 is MNHEY and CDR2 is SMNVEV (reference sequence). CDR3 nucleotide sequence: TGTGCCAGCAGTTTATCATGGGCCGCTAGCAATCAGCCCCAGCATTTT. Protein: CASSLSWAASNQPQHF.

This clonotype was counted at least ten times. The chain recombines TRBV7-6 with TRBJ2-2; D is ambiguous. The CDR3 contains 12 residues. V gave up 1 base and J gave up 7 bases, with 4 bases separating them. Per the germline V gene, CDR1 is SGHVS and CDR2 is FNYEAQ. CDR3 region: CASSLGFGELFF. The CDR3 bases are TGTGCCAGCAGCTTAGGGTTCGGGGAGCTGTTTTTT. The full variable domain, in which reference TRBV7-6 and TRBJ2-2 provide the parts outside the CDR3, is GAGVSQSPRYKVTKRGQDVALRCDPISGHVSLYWYRQALGQGPEFLTYFNYEAQQDKSGLPNDRFSAERPEGSISTLTIQRTEQRDSAMYRCASSLGFGELFFGEGSRLTVL.

The chain links TRBV20-1 to TRBJ2-5, with 11 bases fitting TRBD1. V dropped 2 bases and J dropped 5; count of bases not matched to a gene: 7. The CDR3 is 15 amino acids. Germline CDR1 and CDR2: DFQATT and SNEGSKA (reference sequence). CDR3 bases: TGCAGTGCTAGAAGGACAGGGGGCGTGTTTGAGACCCAGTACTTC. Protein: CSARRTGGVFETQYF.

V gene TRBV13 combines with J gene TRBJ2-5, with D maybe TRBD2 (7 bases). This CDR3 has 15 residues. The V gene lost 5 bases and the J gene lost 5 bases, with 18 bases spanning the gap. Looked up from germline, CDR1 is PRHDT and CDR2 is FYEKMQ (reference sequence). The CDR3 here is CASSLRRGARETQYF. For the CDR3, the DNA is TGTGCCAGCAGCCTCAGACGGGGGGCACGGGAGACCCAGTACTTC.

This clonotype was seen a handful of times. The chain employs TRBV18 and TRBJ2-1; 7 bases map to TRBD1. Germline CDR1 is KGHSH and CDR2 is LQKENI. V was clipped by 2 bases and J by 9 bases; unmatched bases: 7. This CDR3 has 14 residues. The CDR3 DNA reads as TGTGCCAGCTCACCATCGACAGGGAGAGGTGAGCAGTTCTTC. Residues: CASSPSTGRGEQFF.

This clonotype was found a few times. The chain carries TRBV4-2 and TRBJ1-1; D might be TRBD1 (5 bases). CDR1 and CDR2 from the germline V gene are LGHNA and YNFKEQ. This CDR3 is 15 amino acids long. Trimming removed 2 bases from V and 3 bases from J, with 13 bases in between. The CDR3 region is CASSQLRGIDTEAFF. CDR3 in DNA: TGTGCCAGCAGCCAACTACGGGGCATCGACACTGAAGCTTTCTTT.

Only a few counts were recorded for this clonotype. This chain connects TRBV20-1 to TRBJ2-3, with TRBD2 as a possible D gene (6 bases). Per germline, CDR1 DFQATT and CDR2 SNEGSKA (reference sequence). This CDR3 spans 14 amino acids. The V gene lost 3 bases and the J gene lost 0 bases, with 10 bases spanning the gap. Here the CDR3 DNA reads TGCAGTGCTAGTCCGGGACTCAGCACAGATACGCAGTATTTT. Its translation: CSASPGLSTDTQYF.

This clonotype has a handful of counts. The chain uses TRBV7-9 and TRBJ1-2, with TRBD1 as a possible D gene (5 bases). V gave up 5 bases and J gave up 5 bases, with 18 bases separating them. This CDR3 contains 15 residues. The germline V gene encodes CDR1 SEHNR and CDR2 FQNEAQ (reference sequence). DNA of the CDR3: TGTGCCAGCAGCGTGACAGAAACTGAATGGTATGGCTACACCTTC. Its protein is CASSVTETEWYGYTF.

V usage is TRBV10-1 and J usage is TRBJ2-1; TRBD2 is a possible D gene (6 bases). Germline CDR1 and CDR2: WNHNN and SYGVQD (reference sequence). The V end was cut by 1 base, the J end by 9 bases, with 16 bases between. CDR3 length equals 15 residues. CDR3 bases: TGCGCCAGCAGTGAGTTTGGGGGGTCGAGAGGTGAGCAGTTCTTC. The encoded protein is CASSEFGGSRGEQFF.

This rearrangement joins TRBV6-1 to TRBJ1-2, with TRBD1 matching 8 bases. Trimming at V came to 6 bases and at J to 2 bases, leaving 11 bases not matched to a gene. Germline CDR1 MNHNS, CDR2 SASEGT. The CDR3 loop spans 16 amino acids. CDR3 sequence reads: CASRDPTGGGNYGYTF. Written as DNA, the CDR3 is TGTGCCAGCAGAGACCCCACAGGGGGGGGGAACTATGGCTACACCTTC.

This clonotype was detected many times. V and J are TRBV4-1 and TRBJ2-7; D gene ambiguous. The CDR3 has 13 amino acids. V lost 4 bases, J lost 0 bases, and 7 bases lay in between. Germline V gene sequence: CDR1 MGHRA, CDR2 YSYEKL. CDR3 nucleotide sequence: TGCGCCAGCAGCCGCGGCAGCTCCTACGAGCAGTACTTC. Residues: CASSRGSSYEQYF.

The CDR3 DNA reads as TGTGCCAGCAGCTTAGGACTACGGGCCAGCGGGGAGCTGTTTTTT. Protein product: CASSLGLRASGELFF. The V gene is TRBV11-2, the J gene TRBJ2-2; D is perhaps TRBD2 (5 bases). The germline V gene has CDR1 SGHAT and CDR2 FQNNGV. This CDR3 comprises 15 residues. The V end was cut by 1 base, the J end by 7 bases, with 13 bases between.

This clonotype was seen many times. The chain uses TRBV10-3 and TRBJ1-2, with 7 bases that match TRBD1. The germline CDR1 and CDR2 sequences are ENHRY and SYGVKD. V trimming: 7 bases; J trimming: 2 bases; junction bases outside the gene matches: 16. This CDR3 spans 17 amino acids. CDR3 DNA sequence: TGTGCCATCACCCACGGACAGGATCCTGTAGTAAACTATGGCTACACCTTC. Protein sequence: CAITHGQDPVVNYGYTF.